This T cell receptor (beta chain) comes out of a study of post-analysis software for immune sequencing data. Study information: Several disease courses (relapsing-remitting, secondary progressive and progressive-relapsing) of multiple sclerosis were included.

Unique molecular identifiers tagged the TCR beta cDNA libraries. T cells numbering roughly 0.9 to 11 million gave rise to 450,000 to 550,000 cDNA molecules. Each CDR3 protein is one row after TCRdb ran MiXCR on the PCR reads. The sample records 450,000 to 650,000 distinct CDR3 sequences, 44% being singletons. This clonotype originated in a girl aged 5-17 years with multiple sclerosis. Sequenced material: blood.

The CDR3 region is CASSEQGTPNQPQHF. For the CDR3, the DNA is TGTGCCAGCAGTGAACAGGGGACACCTAATCAGCCCCAGCATTTT. The chain recombines TRBV2 with TRBJ1-5; TRBD1 might be the D (6 bases). Germline CDR1 and CDR2: SNHLY and FYNNEI. CDR3 length: 15 amino acids. V was cut by 2 bases and J by 4 bases, with 12 bases left in between.